The 27 T cell receptor beta chains below all came from one sample that was sequenced in a study of sequential checkpoint blockade in melanoma. The method was immunoSEQ multiplex PCR; TCRdb's version includes in-frame clones alone and lacks a portion of them. The sample lists around 6,400 clones; about 21% were seen once. Stated treatment: randomized to nivolumab then ipilimumab (arm A) or the reverse (arm B). This sample comprised tumor tissue (inferred from file names), obtained from a patient given nivolumab and ipilimumab in sequence. All receptors derive from a human donor with melanoma.

This chain connects TRBV28 to TRBJ2-6; perhaps TRBD2 as D (5 bases). Trimming pared 7 bases from V and 4 bases from J, leaving 14 bases between. Germline V lookup: CDR1 MDHEN, CDR2 SYDVKM. CDR3 length: 15 residues. The CDR3 reads CASTPQSGGANVLTF. CDR3 sequence (DNA): TGTGCCAGCACTCCACAATCGGGAGGGGCCAACGTCCTGACTTTC. Variable domain in full (rest from reference TRBV28 and TRBJ2-6): DVKVTQSSRYLVKRTGEKVFLECVQDMDHENMFWYRQDPGLGLRLIYFSYDVKMKEKGDIPEGYSVSREKKERFSLILESASTNQTSMYLCASTPQSGGANVLTFGAGSRLTVL.

This clone appeared a few times. This chain joins TRBV30 and TRBJ1-1; TRBD1 aligns across 7 bases. CDR1 and CDR2 from the germline V gene are GTSNPN and SVGIG (reference sequence). V shed 3 bases, J shed 3 bases, and the junction held 4 bases outside the gene matches. This CDR3 comprises 13 residues. The CDR3, as DNA: TGTGCCTGGAGAATGGGACAGTACACTGAAGCTTTCTTT. Translation gives CAWRMGQYTEAFF.

V is TRBV6-8 and J is TRBJ2-2; tentatively, D is TRBD1 (5 bases). Germline V CDR1 and CDR2: MNHGY, SAAAGT. CDR3 length: 16 residues. V was trimmed by 6 bases and J by 0 bases, leaving 14 bases between them. CDR3 nucleotides: TGTGCCAGCAGACGACCCCAGGGTCCGAACACCGGGGAGCTGTTTTTT. Encoded protein: CASRRPQGPNTGELFF.

There are a few counts of this clone. The chain links TRBV28 to TRBJ1-1; possibly TRBD1 for D (5 bases). Germline V gives CDR1 MDHEN, CDR2 SYDVKM. The CDR3 has 15 residues. The ends were cut back, 2 bases at V and 1 base at J, with 11 bases in the middle. CDR3 sequence reads: CASSLIGGGNTEAFF. The DNA for the CDR3 is TGTGCCAGCAGTTTAATTGGGGGTGGGAACACTGAAGCTTTCTTT.

The rearrangement uses TRBV19 and TRBJ2-1; D may match TRBD1 or TRBD2 (5 bases each). V was cut by 3 bases and J by 12 bases, with 9 bases left in between. The CDR3 extends over 11 amino acids. Germline-derived CDR1 and CDR2 are LNHDA and SQIVND (reference sequence). CDR3 in amino acids: CASSMGVRQFF. In DNA, the CDR3 is TGTGCCAGTAGTATGGGGGTGAGGCAGTTCTTC.

The chain recombines TRBV28 with TRBJ2-6, with D possibly TRBD1 on 6 matching bases. The CDR3 covers 16 residues. CDR1 is MDHEN, CDR2 SYDVKM, per germline. Trimming took off 2 bases at V and 4 bases at J, with 12 bases between the two ends. The CDR3 bases are TGTGCCAGCAGTTTAGTGGGGGCGAGAGGGGCCAACGTCCTGACTTTC. Translation: CASSLVGARGANVLTF.

This clone was counted between two and nine times. The V and J genes are TRBV7-1 and TRBJ1-5; 8 bases fit TRBD1. TRBV7-1 is annotated as an ORF whose role is uncertain. The CDR3 has 13 amino acids. Germline trimming cut 11 bases from V and 1 base from J; bases unmatched to any gene: 4. CDR3 nucleotides: TGTGCCTCAGGGGGCGGAAGCAATCAGCCCCAGCATTTT. It codes for CASGGGSNQPQHF.

This clone occurred many times. The chain combines TRBV11-3 with TRBJ2-1; TRBD2 matches at 11 bases. Per the germline V gene, CDR1 is SGHNT and CDR2 is YENEEA. With V trimmed by 2 bases and J by 4 bases, 7 bases remained unmatched. The CDR3 totals 17 residues. CDR3 sequence (DNA): TGTGCCAGCAGCTTAAGTTTGGTAGCGGGAGGGTACAATGAGCAGTTCTTC. It yields the protein CASSLSLVAGGYNEQFF.

This clone was seen ten or more times. V usage is TRBV11-3 and J usage is TRBJ2-1; no firm D call. This CDR3 spans 14 amino acids. The germline gives CDR1 SGHNT, CDR2 YENEEA. The V gene lost 1 base and the J gene lost 5 bases, with 9 bases spanning the gap. The chain's CDR3 is CASSLVPGHNEQFF. DNA for the CDR3: TGTGCCAGCAGCTTAGTCCCTGGTCACAATGAGCAGTTCTTC.

The chain couples TRBV30 to TRBJ2-7, with a possible D match to TRBD2 (6 bases). Germline CDR1 is GTSNPN and CDR2 is SVGIG (reference sequence). V was pared by 2 bases and J by 3 bases, with 14 bases between. The CDR3 covers 14 residues. The CDR3 DNA sequence: TGTGCCTGGAGTTCTCGGCGGGGATACTACGAGCAGTACTTC. It codes for CAWSSRRGYYEQYF.

By sample share, this clone is medium-sized. The rearrangement joins TRBV6-8 to TRBJ2-1, with 10 bases identical to TRBD2. Germline lookup yields CDR1 MNHGY and CDR2 SAAAGT. The CDR3 sequence is 17 residues long. Trimming took 0 bases from V and 4 from J; bases not matched to a gene: 6. The CDR3 nucleotides read TGTGCCAGCAGTTACTCGGGAACTAGCGGGAAATACAATGAGCAGTTCTTC. Its translation is CASSYSGTSGKYNEQFF.

CDR3 residues: CASSPPGNYEQYF. CDR3 nucleotide sequence: TGTGCCAGCTCACCACCAGGAAACTACGAGCAGTACTTC. The rearrangement joins TRBV18 to TRBJ2-7, with D uncertain. Germline V CDR1 and CDR2: KGHSH, LQKENI. The CDR3 sequence is 13 residues long. The V end lost 0 bases, the J end lost 3 bases, and 6 bases lay between the germline ends.

This chain links TRBV19 with TRBJ2-2, with 7 bases that match TRBD1. V was clipped by 2 bases and J by 5 bases; unmatched bases: 8. The germline V gene encodes CDR1 LNHDA and CDR2 SQIVND (reference sequence). This CDR3 has 16 amino acids. CDR3: CASSITTGWRTGELFF. The DNA of the CDR3 is TGTGCCAGTAGTATAACGACAGGGTGGCGAACCGGGGAGCTGTTTTTT.

There are a few counts of this clone. The chain links TRBV6-8 to TRBJ2-7; D remains unclear. Germline V gene lookup returns CDR1 MNHGY and CDR2 SAAAGT. The V and J ends lost 6 bases and 5 bases respectively, with 11 bases between them. The CDR3 spans 12 residues. In DNA form, the CDR3 reads TGTGCCAGCAGAGTCTGCGGTCACGAGCAGTACTTC. Amino acids: CASRVCGHEQYF.

The table lists this clone with many counts. The J gene is TRBJ2-7, the V gene TRBV11-3; TRBD2 matches at 9 bases. The CDR3 extends over 14 amino acids. Trimming cost V 5 bases and J 3 bases; bases outside gene matches: 5. Germline CDR1 is SGHNT and CDR2 is YENEEA. CDR3: CASSGAGGGYEQYF. The CDR3 coding sequence is TGTGCCAGCAGCGGAGCGGGGGGCGGCTACGAGCAGTACTTC. Variable domain in full (rest from reference TRBV11-3 and TRBJ2-7): EAGVVQSPRYKIIEKKQPVAFWCNPISGHNTLYWYLQNLGQGPELLIRYENEEAVDDSQLPKDRFSAERLKGVDSTLKIQPAELGDSAVYLCASSGAGGGYEQYFGPGTRLTVT.

The J gene is TRBJ2-7, the V gene TRBV28, with D perhaps matching TRBD1 (6 bases). Trimming pared 6 bases from V and 3 bases from J, leaving 9 bases between. CDR1 is MDHEN, CDR2 SYDVKM, per germline. This CDR3 is 12 amino acids long. CDR3 sequence: CASSSDSYEQYF. In DNA form, the CDR3 reads TGTGCCAGCAGCTCGGACAGCTACGAGCAGTACTTC.

DNA of the CDR3: TGTGCCATCAGGGAGGACGCCTCAGGGGAGCTGTTTTTT. This gives the protein CAIREDASGELFF. The genes are TRBV6-8 and TRBJ2-2, with D possibly being TRBD2 (6 bases). V dropped 10 bases and J dropped 8 bases, with 17 bases sitting between them. There are 13 residues in the CDR3. Germline CDR1 reads MNHGY; CDR2 reads SAAAGT.

The chain joins TRBV29-1 to TRBJ2-7; no clear D gene. This CDR3 has 14 amino acids. Trimming pared 4 bases from V and 2 bases from J, leaving 15 bases between. CDR1 SQVTM and CDR2 ANQGSEA come from the germline V gene. The CDR3 bases are TGCAGCGTTGCCCCAGCTCAGACGGCCTACGAGCAGTACTTC. Protein product: CSVAPAQTAYEQYF.

V is TRBV9 and J is TRBJ2-3; D is perhaps TRBD2 (5 bases). Germline V gene data show CDR1 as SGDLS and CDR2 as YYNGEE. V gave up 4 bases and J gave up 0 bases, with 9 bases separating them. The length of the CDR3 is 14 residues. The CDR3 sequence is CASSPGLSTDTQYF. CDR3 nucleotides: TGTGCCAGCAGCCCCGGACTGAGCACAGATACGCAGTATTTT.

There are a few counts of this clone. V gene TRBV19 combines with J gene TRBJ1-1; 7 nucleotides line up with TRBD1. V was clipped by 5 bases and J by 4 bases; unmatched bases: 13. Germline-derived CDR1 and CDR2 are LNHDA and SQIVND (reference sequence). CDR3 length equals 16 residues. In nucleotides, the CDR3 is TGTGCCAGTAGTGCTAGAGAGGGACAGAAAAGCACTGAAGCTTTCTTT. This gives the protein CASSAREGQKSTEAFF.

The sample holds one count of this clone. The DNA for the CDR3 is TGCAGCGTTGTGGGTAATTCAGATACGCAGTATTTT. Residues: CSVVGNSDTQYF. The chain links TRBV29-1 to TRBJ2-3, with D unresolved. Germline V gene lookup returns CDR1 SQVTM and CDR2 ANQGSEA. The CDR3 is made up of 12 amino acids. Trimming shortened V by 4 bases and J by 4 bases, and 9 bases separated the two germline ends.

This clone has a single count. The rearrangement links TRBV5-1 to TRBJ2-3, with 14 nucleotides matching TRBD2. Trimming at V came to 5 bases and at J to 1 base, leaving 9 bases not matched to a gene. Germline-derived CDR1 and CDR2 are SGHRS and YFSETQ. The CDR3 runs 18 residues. CDR3 sequence reads: CASRTGTSGSWGTDTQYF. The CDR3 DNA reads TGCGCCAGCAGGACCGGGACTAGCGGGAGTTGGGGCACAGATACGCAGTATTTT.

V usage is TRBV6-8 and J usage is TRBJ2-1; D gene ambiguous. Per germline, CDR1 MNHGY and CDR2 SAAAGT. The ends were cut back, 0 bases at V and 9 bases at J, with 6 bases in the middle. The CDR3 is 12 residues long. The CDR3 is CASSYSATEQFF. Here the CDR3 DNA reads TGTGCCAGCAGTTACTCAGCGACTGAGCAGTTCTTC.

Ten or more counts support this clone. This chain joins TRBV11-3 and TRBJ2-3; D assignment may be TRBD1 or TRBD2 (6 bases each). Trimming cost V 3 bases and J 3 bases, with 13 bases left between them. The CDR3 has 15 amino acids. Germline-derived CDR1 and CDR2 are SGHNT and YENEEA. The CDR3 DNA reads as TGTGCCAGCAGCTTGGGGGGCTCGCCGACAGATACGCAGTATTTT. Translating it yields CASSLGGSPTDTQYF.

The V call is TRBV12-5, the J call TRBJ2-7; D ambiguous. Germline V gene lookup returns CDR1 LGHNT and CDR2 FRNRAP. CDR3 length: 15 residues. The CDR3 region is CASTLDRVNSYEQYF. For the CDR3, the DNA is TGTGCCAGCACCCTCGACCGAGTTAACTCCTACGAGCAGTACTTC.

A few counts support this clone. This sequence joins TRBV11-3 and TRBJ2-7; 11 nucleotides line up with TRBD1. Germline V CDR1 and CDR2: SGHNT, YENEEA. The V gene end was trimmed by 4 bases and the J gene end by 4 bases; junction bases not matched to a gene: 3. This CDR3 comprises 14 residues. The CDR3 loop reads CASSSGTGGYEQYF. CDR3 nucleotides: TGTGCCAGCAGCTCCGGGACAGGGGGTTACGAGCAGTACTTC.

This clone appeared a few times. V is TRBV6-8 and J is TRBJ1-5, with D uncertain. The germline V and J ends were trimmed by 2 bases and 4 bases, with 9 bases remaining between them. The CDR3 contains 14 residues. The germline V gene encodes CDR1 MNHGY and CDR2 SAAAGT. The DNA of the CDR3 is TGTGCCAGCAGTTACGGTGGGGTTAATCAGCCCCAGCATTTT. It yields the protein CASSYGGVNQPQHF.